The rows below give T cell receptor beta chains drawn from one sample of a study of blood T cells in healthy people across ages. Each CDR3 protein gets one entry after TCRdb re-called the 5' RACE reads with MiXCR. The sample lists over 950,000 distinct CDR3 sequences, more than 30% occurring once. The sample consisted of blood. The source of these receptors is a man aged 18 to 30 in good health. The CDR3 runs from the conserved cysteine through the conserved F or W. The D gene is left open where the match is weak. Size values are once, few and many counts, or a class for expanded clones, and some rows have none.

clone_size,v_call,d_call,j_call,cdr3_nt,cdr3_aa
-,TRBV28,-,TRBJ1-1,TGTGCCAGCAGTTTGGTGACACTTAACACTGAAGCTTTCTTT,CASSLVTLNTEAFF
-,TRBV29-1,-,TRBJ2-7,TGCAGCGCCCAGGGAGGAATTCGAGGGGTGCACGAGCAGTACTTC,CSAQGGIRGVHEQYF
few,TRBV29-1,-,TRBJ2-1,TGCAGCGTTGGGGGTACCTCCTACAATGAGCAGTTCTTC,CSVGGTSYNEQFF
-,TRBV29-1,TRBD1,TRBJ1-1,TGCAGCGACAGGACAGGGGGCCGGATCACTGAAGCTTTCTTT,CSDRTGGRITEAFF
-,TRBV7-3,-,TRBJ2-1,TGTGCCAGCAGCTTAAACGGACAGGAGGGACACAATGAGCAGTTCTTC,CASSLNGQEGHNEQFF
-,TRBV5-5,TRBD2,TRBJ2-1,TGCGCCAGCAGCTTGCAATACCCGGGACTAACGAGCTCCTACAATGAGCAGTTCTTC,CASSLQYPGLTSSYNEQFF
-,TRBV5-1,-,TRBJ1-5,TGCGCCAGCAGCTCGGACAGCGATCAGCCCCAGCATTTT,CASSSDSDQPQHF
few,TRBV4-1,-,TRBJ2-1,TGCGCCAGCAGCCAAGGGCCCAAATACAATGAGCAGTTCTTC,CASSQGPKYNEQFF
-,TRBV24-1,-,TRBJ2-7,TGTGCCACCAGACCCTCAGGGAGCCTTACTGGTCACGAGCAGTACTTC,CATRPSGSLTGHEQYF
-,TRBV7-9,-,TRBJ2-1,TGTGCCAGCAGCTATGGGACCGGTCGGGATTCCTACAATGAGCAGTTCTTC,CASSYGTGRDSYNEQFF
-,TRBV29-1,TRBD1,TRBJ1-1,TGCAGCGGGGGGGACAGGGTAGAAGCTTTCTTT,CSGGDRVEAFF
-,TRBV2,-,TRBJ1-2,TGTGCCAGCAGTCCCGGGGGCAGGGGAACCCTCTATGGCTACACCTTC,CASSPGGRGTLYGYTF
-,TRBV7-9,TRBD2,TRBJ2-1,TGTGCCAGCAGCTCCGGACTAGCAGAGTTCAATGAGCAGTTCTTC,CASSSGLAEFNEQFF
few,TRBV4-1,TRBD1,TRBJ1-1,TGCGCCAGCAGCCAGTTACAGGGGCGGACGCCCTTTGGACCACCCGTGCCTGAAGCTTTCTTT,CASSQLQGRTPFGPPVPEAFF
once,TRBV7-8,-,TRBJ1-1,TGTGCCAGCAGCTTTGCCAGAGTGAACACTGAAGCTTTCTTT,CASSFARVNTEAFF
few,TRBV4-2,-,TRBJ1-2,TGTGCCAGCAGCCAAGATGAGGGATCCTATGGCTACACCTTC,CASSQDEGSYGYTF
-,TRBV7-9,-,TRBJ2-1,TGTGCCAGCAGCCCCCGCGCCGGGAGTCCCAATGAGCAGTTCTTC,CASSPRAGSPNEQFF
-,TRBV5-1,TRBD1,TRBJ2-1,TGCGCCAACAGCTTGACAGGGGATCGATACAATGAGCAGTTCTTC,CANSLTGDRYNEQFF
-,TRBV20-1,-,TRBJ1-1,TGCAGTGCTAGGGAAGGGGGGAACACTGAAGCTTTCTTT,CSAREGGNTEAFF
few,TRBV20-1,-,TRBJ2-5,TGCAGCGCGACCGGACAAGAGACCCAGTACTTC,CSATGQETQYF
-,TRBV20-1,TRBD2,TRBJ2-3,TGCAGTGCTAGAATTAGAGGTAGCGGGGGGAGCACAGATACGCAGTATTTT,CSARIRGSGGSTDTQYF
-,TRBV20-1,-,TRBJ2-7,TGCAGTGCTGTGTACAGGGTCAATGAGCAGTACTTC,CSAVYRVNEQYF
few,TRBV30,-,TRBJ1-4,TGTGCCTGTGATTTATCCCCAGGCTACAGGGTAGAAAAACTGTTTTTT,CACDLSPGYRVEKLFF
few,TRBV5-1,TRBD1,TRBJ2-7,TGCACCAGCAGCCCCCTCGGGACAGCCGAGCAGTACTTC,CTSSPLGTAEQYF
-,TRBV3-1,-,TRBJ1-2,TGTGCCAGCAGCCCCGGACACCGGATCTCGAGGGGCTACACCTTC,CASSPGHRISRGYTF
-,TRBV2,-,TRBJ1-6,TGTGCCAGCAACCCGGGGTATAATTCACCCCTCCACTTT,CASNPGYNSPLHF
-,TRBV7-2,-,TRBJ2-1,TGTGCCAGCAGCGTAGGTGTGGAGAGCGATGAGCAGTTCTTC,CASSVGVESDEQFF
once,TRBV5-1,TRBD1,TRBJ2-2,TGCGCCAGCAGCTTGGTAGCAGGGGGCTCCGGGGAGCTGTTTTTT,CASSLVAGGSGELFF
few,TRBV3-1,-,TRBJ1-4,TGTGCCAGCAGCCAAGCGGCAGGGTCTGAAAAACTGTTTTTT,CASSQAAGSEKLFF
-,TRBV29-1,-,TRBJ1-1,TGCAGCTCCCACGGCGGACTGGGGAGCACTGAAGCTTTCTTT,CSSHGGLGSTEAFF
few,TRBV12-3/TRBV12-4,-,TRBJ1-2,TGTGCCAGCAGCCTCTCGGGGGCGGATGGCTACACCTTC,CASSLSGADGYTF
-,TRBV5-1,TRBD1,TRBJ1-4,TGCGCCAGCAGCTTGGGAGCCGGGACAGCTAATGAAAAACTGTTTTTT,CASSLGAGTANEKLFF
few,TRBV13,TRBD1,TRBJ2-7,TGTGCCAGCAGCGAAACTAGGACAGGACGTTACGAGCAGTACTTC,CASSETRTGRYEQYF
-,TRBV20-1,TRBD1,TRBJ1-1,TGCAGTGCTTATACAGGGGGTGAAGCTTTCTTT,CSAYTGGEAFF
few,TRBV9,TRBD2,TRBJ2-1,TGTGCCAGCAGCGTAGCGGGGGGAGGGAATGAGCAGTTCTTC,CASSVAGGGNEQFF
once,TRBV27,-,TRBJ1-1,TGTGCCAGCAGTTTACGGGCTATACGGGACCTGCCCTTGGGTGAAGCTTTCTTT,CASSLRAIRDLPLGEAFF
-,TRBV7-9,-,TRBJ2-1,TGTGCCAGCAGCCCCGGGATAATGGAGCAGTTCTTC,CASSPGIMEQFF
-,TRBV6-2/TRBV6-3,-,TRBJ2-1,TGTGCCAGCAGTTACTCGAAGTGGGGCAGCGGCAATGAGCAGTTCTTC,CASSYSKWGSGNEQFF
few,TRBV20-1,TRBD1,TRBJ2-7,TGCAGTGCGACCGGGACAGTCGAGTACGAGCAGTACTTC,CSATGTVEYEQYF
few,TRBV12-3/TRBV12-4,TRBD1,TRBJ1-1,TGTGCCAGCATCACCCGCGCGGGACAGGGGAGAACTGAAGCTTTCTTT,CASITRAGQGRTEAFF
-,TRBV5-1,-,TRBJ2-2,TGCGCCAGTTCGCGGATCTATACCGGGGAGCTGTTTTTT,CASSRIYTGELFF
-,TRBV28,-,TRBJ1-6,TGTGCCAGCAGGTCAATCCCTCGGGACTCCTATAATTCACCCCTCCACTTT,CASRSIPRDSYNSPLHF
few,TRBV4-2,-,TRBJ1-5,TGTGCCAGCAGCCAAGAGAGGGGTAGCAATCAGCCCCAGCATTTT,CASSQERGSNQPQHF